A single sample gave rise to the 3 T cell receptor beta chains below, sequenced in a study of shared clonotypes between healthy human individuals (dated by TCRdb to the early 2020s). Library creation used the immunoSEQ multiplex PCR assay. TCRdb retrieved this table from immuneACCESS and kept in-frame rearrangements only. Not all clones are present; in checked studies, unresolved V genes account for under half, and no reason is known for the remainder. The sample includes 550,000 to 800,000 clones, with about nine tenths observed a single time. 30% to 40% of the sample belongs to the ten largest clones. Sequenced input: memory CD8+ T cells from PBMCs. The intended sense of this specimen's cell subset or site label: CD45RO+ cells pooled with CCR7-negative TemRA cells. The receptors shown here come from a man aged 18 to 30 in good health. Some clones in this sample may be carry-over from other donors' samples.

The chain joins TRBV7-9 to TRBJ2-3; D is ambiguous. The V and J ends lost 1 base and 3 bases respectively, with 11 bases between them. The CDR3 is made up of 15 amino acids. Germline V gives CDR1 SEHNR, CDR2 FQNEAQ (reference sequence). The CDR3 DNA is TGTGCCAGCAGCTTAGGGCAGGCGCAAACAGATACGCAGTATTTT. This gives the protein CASSLGQAQTDTQYF.

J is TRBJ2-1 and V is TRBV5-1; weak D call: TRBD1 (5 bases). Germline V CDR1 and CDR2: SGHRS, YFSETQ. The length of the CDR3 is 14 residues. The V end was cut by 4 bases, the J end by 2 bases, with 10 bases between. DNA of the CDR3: TGCGCCAGCAGCCAGGACACCACCTACAATGAGCAGTTCTTC. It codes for CASSQDTTYNEQFF.

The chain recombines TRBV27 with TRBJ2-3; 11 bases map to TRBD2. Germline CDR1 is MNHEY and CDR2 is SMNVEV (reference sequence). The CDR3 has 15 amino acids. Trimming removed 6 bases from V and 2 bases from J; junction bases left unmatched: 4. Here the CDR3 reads CASSGTSGFTDTQYF. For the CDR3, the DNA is TGTGCCAGCAGCGGGACTAGCGGATTCACAGATACGCAGTATTTT.